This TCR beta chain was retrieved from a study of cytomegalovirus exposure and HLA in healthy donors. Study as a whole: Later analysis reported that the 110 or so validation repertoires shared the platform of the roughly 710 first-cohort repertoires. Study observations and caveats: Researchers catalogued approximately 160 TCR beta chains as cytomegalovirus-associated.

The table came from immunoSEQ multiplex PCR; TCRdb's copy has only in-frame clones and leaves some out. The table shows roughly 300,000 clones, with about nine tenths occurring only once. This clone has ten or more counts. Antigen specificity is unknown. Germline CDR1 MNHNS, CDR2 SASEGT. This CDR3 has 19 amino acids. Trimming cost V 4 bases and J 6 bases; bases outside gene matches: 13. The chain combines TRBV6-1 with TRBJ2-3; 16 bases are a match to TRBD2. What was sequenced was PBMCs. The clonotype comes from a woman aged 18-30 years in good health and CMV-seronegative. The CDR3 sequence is CASSAPLRGTSGRGDTQYF. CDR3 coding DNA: TGTGCCAGCAGTGCCCCCCTTCGGGGGACTAGCGGGAGGGGGGATACGCAGTATTTT.